This is a list of T cell receptor beta chains from one sample in a study of beta chain features in type 1 diabetes. Repertoires were generated with immunoSEQ multiplex PCR, while TCRdb's copy carries only in-frame clones and drops some. This repertoire shows under 300,000 clones, roughly 17% found once; its top ten account for more than 0.075%. Sequencing was done on a sample of naive CD4+ T cells from blood. The source is a man aged 25 to 40 with type 1 diabetes. CDR3s include the opening cysteine and the closing phenylalanine or tryptophan. The order of the fields is V gene, D gene, clone size, J gene, CDR3 protein, CDR3 DNA. The D gene is left open where the match is weak. Clone size appears in some rows only: once, few, many, or a class for an expanded clone.

V gene: TRBV5-4
D gene: TRBD2
clone size: NA
J gene: TRBJ2-2
CDR3 protein: CASSLIGLEDTGELFF
CDR3 DNA: TGTGCCAGCAGCTTGATCGGACTAGAGGACACCGGGGAGCTGTTTTTT

V gene: TRBV15
D gene: NA
clone size: NA
J gene: TRBJ2-1
CDR3 protein: CATSRDMVYNEQFF
CDR3 DNA: TGTGCCACCAGCAGAGATATGGTCTACAATGAGCAGTTCTTC

V gene: TRBV30
D gene: NA
clone size: few
J gene: TRBJ2-7
CDR3 protein: CAWSPTGFSEQYF
CDR3 DNA: TGTGCCTGGAGTCCAACAGGTTTTTCAGAGCAGTACTTC

V gene: TRBV27
D gene: NA
clone size: few
J gene: TRBJ2-5
CDR3 protein: CASRKGFQETQYF
CDR3 DNA: TGTGCCAGCAGGAAGGGTTTCCAAGAGACCCAGTACTTC

V gene: TRBV7-2
D gene: NA
clone size: few
J gene: TRBJ2-2
CDR3 protein: CASTLEGNTGELFF
CDR3 DNA: TGTGCCAGCACCCTGGAGGGGAACACCGGGGAGCTGTTTTTT

V gene: TRBV30
D gene: NA
clone size: few
J gene: TRBJ1-1
CDR3 protein: CAWRRGPNTEAFF
CDR3 DNA: TGTGCCTGGAGGAGGGGACCGAACACTGAAGCTTTCTTT

V gene: TRBV18
D gene: NA
clone size: few
J gene: TRBJ2-3
CDR3 protein: CASSPLQGYTDTQYF
CDR3 DNA: TGTGCCAGCTCACCACTTCAGGGATACACAGATACGCAGTATTTT

V gene: TRBV7-2
D gene: NA
clone size: few
J gene: TRBJ1-5
CDR3 protein: CASSLGRSNQPQHF
CDR3 DNA: TGTGCCAGCAGCTTGGGACGGAGCAATCAGCCCCAGCATTTT

V gene: TRBV30
D gene: TRBD1
clone size: few
J gene: TRBJ1-2
CDR3 protein: CAWAPGTGHGYTF
CDR3 DNA: TGTGCCTGGGCCCCCGGGACAGGGCATGGCTACACCTTC

V gene: TRBV5-1
D gene: TRBD1
clone size: NA
J gene: TRBJ2-7
CDR3 protein: CASSFGTGSVEQYF
CDR3 DNA: TGCGCCAGCAGCTTTGGGACAGGCTCTGTGGAGCAGTACTTC

V gene: TRBV28
D gene: NA
clone size: NA
J gene: TRBJ1-1
CDR3 protein: CASSPVWGRGVGTEAFF
CDR3 DNA: TGTGCCAGCAGTCCCGTTTGGGGGCGCGGTGTCGGCACTGAAGCTTTCTTT

V gene: TRBV29-1
D gene: NA
clone size: NA
J gene: TRBJ1-1
CDR3 protein: CSVRRFDTEAFF
CDR3 DNA: TGCAGCGTTCGGAGATTCGACACTGAAGCTTTCTTT

V gene: TRBV9
D gene: NA
clone size: NA
J gene: TRBJ2-7
CDR3 protein: CASSVVGSAYEQYF
CDR3 DNA: TGTGCCAGCAGCGTAGTGGGCAGTGCCTACGAGCAGTACTTC

V gene: TRBV6-5
D gene: NA
clone size: NA
J gene: TRBJ2-5
CDR3 protein: CASSYGGPRETQYF
CDR3 DNA: TGTGCCAGCAGTTACGGAGGGCCCCGTGAGACCCAGTACTTC

V gene: TRBV6-1
D gene: NA
clone size: few
J gene: TRBJ1-4
CDR3 protein: CASTVATNEKLFF
CDR3 DNA: TGTGCCAGCACAGTGGCAACTAATGAAAAACTGTTTTTT

V gene: TRBV30
D gene: NA
clone size: NA
J gene: TRBJ1-5
CDR3 protein: CAWSVEGDQPQHF
CDR3 DNA: TGTGCCTGGAGTGTAGAGGGTGATCAGCCCCAGCATTTT

V gene: TRBV4-3
D gene: NA
clone size: NA
J gene: TRBJ2-1
CDR3 protein: CASSQEAYNEQFF
CDR3 DNA: TGCGCCAGCAGCCAAGAGGCTTACAATGAGCAGTTCTTC

V gene: TRBV10-1
D gene: NA
clone size: NA
J gene: TRBJ2-7
CDR3 protein: CASSDPQWGSYEQYF
CDR3 DNA: TGCGCCAGCAGTGATCCCCAATGGGGGTCCTACGAGCAGTACTTC

V gene: TRBV7-9
D gene: NA
clone size: few
J gene: TRBJ2-7
CDR3 protein: CASSPRGPEGIEQYF
CDR3 DNA: TGTGCCAGCAGCCCAAGGGGTCCGGAGGGTATCGAGCAGTACTTC

V gene: TRBV9
D gene: NA
clone size: few
J gene: TRBJ1-1
CDR3 protein: CASSILLMNTEAFF
CDR3 DNA: TGTGCCAGCAGCATCCTCCTCATGAACACTGAAGCTTTCTTT

V gene: TRBV7-2
D gene: NA
clone size: NA
J gene: TRBJ2-3
CDR3 protein: CASRRVSTDTQYF
CDR3 DNA: TGTGCCAGCAGGCGGGTTAGCACAGATACGCAGTATTTT

V gene: TRBV29-1
D gene: NA
clone size: NA
J gene: TRBJ2-7
CDR3 protein: CSVDQRRGTGEQYF
CDR3 DNA: TGCAGCGTTGACCAGCGGAGGGGAACAGGCGAGCAGTACTTC

V gene: TRBV7-2
D gene: NA
clone size: NA
J gene: TRBJ2-3
CDR3 protein: CASTTRTSTDTQYF
CDR3 DNA: TGTGCCAGCACCACAAGGACTAGCACAGATACGCAGTATTTT

V gene: TRBV4-1
D gene: TRBD2
clone size: NA
J gene: TRBJ2-1
CDR3 protein: CASSPRSTGASGDNEQFF
CDR3 DNA: TGCGCCAGCAGCCCAAGATCTACTGGTGCTAGCGGAGACAATGAGCAGTTCTTC

V gene: TRBV28
D gene: NA
clone size: NA
J gene: TRBJ2-7
CDR3 protein: CASSPADRYEQYF
CDR3 DNA: TGTGCCAGCAGTCCCGCTGACAGATACGAGCAGTACTTC

V gene: TRBV5-4
D gene: NA
clone size: NA
J gene: TRBJ2-5
CDR3 protein: CASSLRGSWETQYF
CDR3 DNA: TGTGCCAGCAGCTTGCGGGGAAGCTGGGAGACCCAGTACTTC

V gene: TRBV27
D gene: TRBD2
clone size: NA
J gene: TRBJ2-7
CDR3 protein: CASSFVGRVVAGVYEQYF
CDR3 DNA: TGTGCCAGCAGTTTCGTCGGCAGGGTAGTAGCGGGGGTCTACGAGCAGTACTTC

V gene: TRBV20-1
D gene: NA
clone size: few
J gene: TRBJ2-1
CDR3 protein: CSADGRNEQFF
CDR3 DNA: TGCAGTGCTGACGGGCGGAATGAGCAGTTCTTC

V gene: TRBV10-3
D gene: NA
clone size: few
J gene: TRBJ2-1
CDR3 protein: CAISQGRLSYNEQFF
CDR3 DNA: TGTGCCATCAGTCAAGGACGGCTCTCCTACAATGAGCAGTTCTTC

V gene: TRBV7-9
D gene: TRBD1
clone size: NA
J gene: TRBJ2-1
CDR3 protein: CASSSTKGQGNYNEQFF
CDR3 DNA: TGTGCCAGCAGCTCGACGAAAGGACAGGGGAACTACAATGAGCAGTTCTTC

V gene: TRBV7-9
D gene: TRBD2
clone size: NA
J gene: TRBJ2-1
CDR3 protein: CASSGPGTSGRYNEQFF
CDR3 DNA: TGTGCCAGCAGCGGACCCGGGACTAGCGGGAGGTACAATGAGCAGTTCTTC

V gene: TRBV5-4
D gene: NA
clone size: few
J gene: TRBJ2-3
CDR3 protein: CASSLVDTQYF
CDR3 DNA: TGTGCCAGCAGTCTCGTGGATACGCAGTATTTT